Below are 30 T cell receptor beta chains sequenced from a single sample in a study of Tregs in tolerant kidney transplant recipients. Only in-frame clones appear in the TCRdb table, and some are missing; sequencing was by immunoSEQ multiplex PCR. Of 75,000 to 100,000 clones detected, roughly nine tenths appear once; the ten largest clones hold roughly 4.7%. Sequencing input: CD8+ T cells from blood. The receptors here all came from a human donor in good health.

The chain couples TRBV27 to TRBJ1-1, with 8 nucleotides matching TRBD1. The CDR3 totals 15 residues. CDR1 is MNHEY and CDR2 is SMNVEV in the germline V gene (reference sequence). V trimming: 8 bases; J trimming: 4 bases; junction bases outside the gene matches: 12. CDR3 residues: CASFEGRGQGTEAFF. The CDR3 bases are TGTGCCAGCTTCGAGGGCAGGGGGCAAGGCACTGAAGCTTTCTTT.

J is TRBJ1-1 and V is TRBV11-2, with TRBD1 as a possible D gene (6 bases). The CDR3 is made up of 12 amino acids. CDR1 and CDR2 (germline): SGHAT, FQNNGV. Deletions cut 4 bases from V and 10 bases from J, with 13 bases between. CDR3 DNA: TGTGCCAGCAGCTCAGGGGCAAACGGAGCTTTCTTT. Protein sequence: CASSSGANGAFF.

This chain connects TRBV1 to TRBJ1-1. TRBV1 is classified as a pseudogene. There are 14 residues in the CDR3. CDR3 nucleotides: TGCACCAGCACCAGGAGGGATAGATGCACTGAAGCTTTCTTT. Amino acids: CTSTRRDRCTEAFF.

V and J are TRBV7-9 and TRBJ2-5; possible D gene TRBD1, 6 bases. The germline V gene encodes CDR1 SEHNR and CDR2 FQNEAQ (reference sequence). This CDR3 is built from 17 residues. V shed 5 bases and J shed 2 bases, with 21 bases lying between them. The CDR3 nucleotides are TGTGCCAGCAGCCCCCCCTATGGGGGCGGACCTCAAGAGACCCAGTACTTC. The encoded protein is CASSPPYGGGPQETQYF.

This clone has only one observation. The CDR3: CASSPEGVSYNEQFF. CDR3 in DNA: TGTGCCAGCAGTCCTGAGGGGGTCTCCTACAATGAGCAGTTCTTC. This sequence joins TRBV27 and TRBJ2-1; D might be TRBD1 (6 bases). Germline CDR1 MNHEY, CDR2 SMNVEV (reference sequence). Trimming stripped 5 bases from V and 0 bases from J, with 11 bases between. The CDR3 is made up of 15 amino acids.

V is TRBV11-2 and J is TRBJ2-5, with TRBD2 identical over 7 bases. The CDR3 length is 14 residues. J gave up 4 bases and V 5 bases, and 7 bases lay outside the gene matches. Germline V CDR1 and CDR2: SGHAT, FQNNGV. The CDR3 is CASSPLAGAETQYF. The CDR3 DNA is TGTGCCAGCAGCCCCCTCGCGGGAGCAGAGACCCAGTACTTC.

The V call is TRBV6-6, the J call TRBJ1-1; D remains unclear. V was shortened by 5 bases and J by 4 bases, with 14 bases between the two germline ends. Germline CDR1 MNHNY, CDR2 SVGAGI (reference sequence). The CDR3 is 14 amino acids. CDR3 bases: TGTGCCAGCAGTCTACGTGGCTTTCTCACTGAAGCTTTCTTT. Protein product: CASSLRGFLTEAFF.

The chain has TRBV6-4 and TRBJ2-3; the D call may be TRBD1 or TRBD2 (5 bases each). Germline values: CDR1 MRHNA, CDR2 SNTAGT. V lost 4 bases, J lost 2 bases, and 13 bases lay in between. The CDR3 extends over 15 amino acids. CDR3 nucleotide sequence: TGTGCCAGCAGTGTAGGTCGGGGCGACACAGATACGCAGTATTTT. It specifies CASSVGRGDTDTQYF.

The chain employs TRBV30 and TRBJ2-1, with TRBD2 matching 8 bases. Germline CDR1 is GTSNPN and CDR2 is SVGIG (reference sequence). V gave up 3 bases and J gave up 3 bases; unmatched junction bases: 13. This CDR3 has 17 residues. Here the CDR3 DNA reads TGTGCCTGGAGCTTGACGAGCGGGAGTAGGAGCTACAATGAGCAGTTCTTC. Residues: CAWSLTSGSRSYNEQFF.

The rearrangement uses TRBV4-1 and TRBJ2-7, with 8 nucleotides matching TRBD2. J was trimmed by 3 bases and V by 4 bases; bases with no gene match: 5. The CDR3 totals 14 residues. Germline CDR1 reads MGHRA; CDR2 reads YSYEKL. The CDR3 reads CASSPGLAYYEQYF. CDR3 sequence (DNA): TGCGCCAGCAGCCCTGGACTAGCATACTACGAGCAGTACTTC.

The chain combines TRBV2 with TRBJ2-4; D uncertain. CDR3 length: 17 residues. V gave up 6 bases and J gave up 0 bases, with 18 bases separating them. Germline values: CDR1 SNHLY, CDR2 FYNNEI. The chain's CDR3 is CASRNPTLTIAKNIQYF. CDR3 coding DNA: TGTGCCAGCAGGAACCCGACTTTAACGATAGCCAAAAACATTCAGTACTTC.

The chain couples TRBV4-3 to TRBJ2-7, with 8 bases identical to TRBD1. The CDR3 consists of 15 residues. V lost 1 base to trimming and J lost 2 bases; unmatched junction nucleotides: 4. The germline V gene encodes CDR1 LGHNA and CDR2 YSLEER. CDR3 DNA: TGCGCCAGCAGCCAAGTCGGGACAGGACCCTACGAGCAGTACTTC. This gives the protein CASSQVGTGPYEQYF.

V usage is TRBV6-5 and J usage is TRBJ2-5; D is perhaps TRBD1 (5 bases). CDR1 is MNHEY and CDR2 is SVGAGI in the germline V gene. The CDR3 sequence is 14 residues long. Deletions cut 2 bases from V and 3 bases from J, with 10 bases between. The CDR3 is CASSYQGGEETQYF. In nucleotides, the CDR3 is TGTGCCAGCAGTTACCAGGGCGGAGAAGAGACCCAGTACTTC.

The rearrangement joins TRBV6-5 to TRBJ2-1, with 11 bases aligning to TRBD1. This CDR3 comprises 14 residues. The trim removed 6 bases at V and 7 bases at J, leaving 5 bases unmatched. Germline assignment: CDR1 MNHEY and CDR2 SVGAGI. CDR3 sequence reads: CASSWGQGGNEQFF. The CDR3 region has the DNA TGTGCCAGCAGCTGGGGACAGGGGGGGAATGAGCAGTTCTTC.

This clone showed up just once. The chain is built from TRBV15 and TRBJ1-3; D may be TRBD1 (5 bases). The CDR3 is 15 amino acids. CDR1 is LNHNV and CDR2 is YYDKDF in the germline V gene (reference sequence). With 0 bases removed from V and 3 bases from J, the gap between germline ends came to 9 bases. CDR3 DNA: TGTGCCACCAGCAGAGACAGGGCCGGTGGAAACACCATATATTTT. It yields the protein CATSRDRAGGNTIYF.

The chain has TRBV4-1 and TRBJ1-6, with unresolved D. The CDR3 covers 16 residues. V was clipped by 3 bases and J by 7 bases, with 16 bases between them. The V gene's germline CDR1 is MGHRA and CDR2 YSYEKL. Here the CDR3 DNA reads TGCGCCAGCAGCCATGCAATACAGTCGCCGAATTCACCCCTCCACTTT. Protein: CASSHAIQSPNSPLHF.

This chain connects TRBV4-1 to TRBJ2-7, with D unclear. With 5 bases removed from V and 3 bases from J, the gap between germline ends came to 8 bases. Germline V CDR1 and CDR2: MGHRA, YSYEKL. The CDR3 has 12 amino acids. The CDR3 sequence: CASSDAFYEQYF. Written as DNA, the CDR3 is TGCGCCAGCAGCGACGCCTTCTACGAGCAGTACTTC.

As for this clone: It is unclear where the CDR3 begins or ends on the DNA, so no DNA is shown, and the CDR3 is as TCRdb lists it. V usage is TRBV27 and J usage is TRBJ1-2; the table calls TRBD1, which could not be checked here. The CDR3 adds up to 15 amino acids, both ends counted. Per germline, CDR1 MNHEY and CDR2 SMNVEV (reference sequence). CDR3 loop: CASSSSGQGVYGYTF.

V and J are TRBV27 and TRBJ2-7; D remains ambiguous. Trimming took off 7 bases at V and 6 bases at J, with 19 bases between the two ends. The CDR3 is 14 residues long. From germline, CDR1 is MNHEY and CDR2 SMNVEV (reference sequence). CDR3 amino acids: CASTPSVYFGEQYF. The CDR3 bases are TGTGCCAGCACCCCCTCAGTCTACTTCGGCGAGCAGTACTTC.

The chain is built from TRBV15 and TRBJ2-3; D is ambiguous. Germline lookup yields CDR1 LNHNV and CDR2 YYDKDF (reference sequence). CDR3 size: 14 residues. The V and J ends lost 1 base and 4 bases respectively, with 9 bases between them. CDR3 in amino acids: CATSRGGPADTQYF. The CDR3 bases are TGTGCCACCAGCAGAGGCGGTCCGGCAGATACGCAGTATTTT.

This rearrangement joins TRBV2 to TRBJ2-2, with D possibly called TRBD1 or TRBD2 (6 bases each). This CDR3 is built from 13 residues. Germline V gene lookup returns CDR1 SNHLY and CDR2 FYNNEI. Trimming removed 6 bases at V and 8 bases at J, with 13 bases between. The CDR3 DNA is TGTGCCAGCAGGAGGGGGGTGGCAGGGGAGCTGTTTTTT. Translating it yields CASRRGVAGELFF.

The chain joins TRBV11-3 to TRBJ2-5; 10 bases match TRBD2. With V trimmed by 3 bases and J by 3 bases, 7 bases remained unmatched. From germline, CDR1 is SGHNT and CDR2 YENEEA. The CDR3 sequence is 16 residues long. CDR3 DNA sequence: TGTGCCAGCAGCTTTTCTAGCGGGAGCGTCAAAGAGACCCAGTACTTC. It is translated as CASSFSSGSVKETQYF.

The chain has TRBV5-6 and TRBJ2-7; 10 bases are a match to TRBD2. Germline lookup yields CDR1 SGHDT and CDR2 YYEEEE. The CDR3 extends over 16 amino acids. V gave up 0 bases and J gave up 3 bases; unmatched junction bases: 6. CDR3 amino acids: CASSLGMASGSYEQYF. The CDR3 region has the DNA TGTGCCAGCAGCTTGGGGATGGCTAGCGGGAGCTACGAGCAGTACTTC.

The chain employs TRBV7-9 and TRBJ2-1, with D hard to call. The V and J ends lost 4 bases and 4 bases respectively, with 8 bases between them. The germline V gene has CDR1 SEHNR and CDR2 FQNEAQ (reference sequence). The length of the CDR3 is 13 residues. This CDR3 reads CASSSPLYNEQFF. In nucleotides, the CDR3 is TGTGCCAGCAGCTCCCCTTTATACAATGAGCAGTTCTTC. Full variable domain (rest looked up from reference TRBV7-9 and TRBJ2-1): DTGVSQNPRHKITKRGQNVTFRCDPISEHNRLYWYRQTLGQGPEFLTYFQNEAQLEKSRLLSDRFSAERPKGSFSTLEIQRTEQGDSAMYLCASSSPLYNEQFFGPGTRLTVL.

This rearrangement joins TRBV27 to TRBJ2-1; 7 bases line up with TRBD2. In germline, CDR1 is MNHEY, CDR2 SMNVEV (reference sequence). CDR3 length: 14 amino acids. V lost 0 bases and J lost 6; bases outside the gene matches: 2. CDR3 sequence reads: CASSLSGLGNEQFF. The CDR3 nucleotides are TGTGCCAGCAGTTTATCAGGACTAGGCAATGAGCAGTTCTTC.

V gene TRBV7-6 combines with J gene TRBJ2-7; 7 bases match TRBD2. The length of the CDR3 is 14 residues. Trimming at V came to 5 bases and at J to 2 bases, leaving 6 bases not matched to a gene. Germline CDR1 reads SGHVS; CDR2 reads FNYEAQ. The CDR3 DNA is TGTGCCAGCAGCCAGGAGCGGGGTGCCTACGAGCAGTACTTC. Encoded protein: CASSQERGAYEQYF. Complete variable domain (other parts from reference TRBV7-6 and TRBJ2-7): GAGVSQSPRYKVTKRGQDVALRCDPISGHVSLYWYRQALGQGPEFLTYFNYEAQQDKSGLPNDRFSAERPEGSISTLTIQRTEQRDSAMYRCASSQERGAYEQYFGPGTRLTVT.

The V call is TRBV9, the J call TRBJ1-1; 11 bases fit TRBD1. Germline values: CDR1 SGDLS, CDR2 YYNGEE. The ends lost 2 bases at V and 3 bases at J; junction bases unmatched: 3. This CDR3 has 15 residues. CDR3 sequence: CASSVWDRGDTEAFF. The CDR3 DNA is TGTGCCAGCAGCGTCTGGGACAGGGGGGACACTGAAGCTTTCTTT.

This chain connects TRBV21-1 to TRBJ1-1. TRBV21-1 constitutes a pseudogene. CDR3 length equals 14 residues. CDR3 in amino acids: CASSFGTRSPEAFF. The CDR3 DNA follows: TGTGCCAGCAGCTTCGGGACTAGAAGTCCTGAAGCTTTCTTT.

This rearrangement joins TRBV19 to TRBJ2-3; D possibly corresponds to TRBD2 (7 bases). Germline V gene lookup returns CDR1 LNHDA and CDR2 SQIVND (reference sequence). V was shortened by 1 base and J by 0 bases, with 17 bases between the two germline ends. The CDR3 has 18 amino acids. CDR3: CASSIGLGGLTSTDTQYF. The CDR3 DNA is TGTGCCAGTAGTATAGGCCTCGGGGGGCTTACTAGCACAGATACGCAGTATTTT.

This sequence joins TRBV6-1 and TRBJ2-7; TRBD2 matches at 10 bases. CDR3 length: 14 amino acids. CDR1 MNHNS and CDR2 SASEGT come from the germline V gene. Trimming removed 5 bases from V and 3 bases from J; junction bases left unmatched: 4. The CDR3 here is CASSFGLAVYEQYF. The CDR3 DNA reads TGTGCCAGCAGTTTTGGACTAGCGGTCTACGAGCAGTACTTC.